This TCR beta chain was profiled in a study of regulatory T cells in long-lasting Graves disease. Study overall: Those Graves' patients who were newly diagnosed had been on antithyroid drugs under 3 months.

Documented time point: newly diagnosed GD, antithyroid drugs for less than 3 months. Generation of the TCR library employed RNA extracted from PBMCs. The table lists this clonotype with many counts. The antigen remains undetermined. Its ends do not fully match the called genes, so a read error is possible. Construction of the TCR beta libraries employed iRepertoire HTBI primers in conjunction with Arm-PCR of CDR3 regions. Each CDR3 protein gets one entry after TCRdb re-called the multiplex PCR reads with MiXCR. The repertoire consists of around 470,000 distinct CDR3 sequences, with approximately 14% occurring once and the leading ten covering approximately 17%. The CDR3 has 17 amino acids. The germline V gene has CDR1 SSHAT and CDR2 FNYEAQ (reference sequence). Whole-study findings and limits: Patients with persistent disease shared 2,500 to 3,500 public clonotypes, outpacing the approximately 920 shared by new patients.

This sample was shared with a second study, whose subject was T cells in Graves' hyperthyroidism and ophthalmopathy.

The sequence derives from a woman in her 50s with Graves disease. The chain joins TRBV7-7 to TRBJ2-1, with D possibly TRBD2 on 6 matching bases. This sample comprised peripheral blood mononuclear cells (PBMCs), obtained at new diagnosis, from a patient treated with antithyroid drugs. CDR3: CASSRALALSSYNEQFF. The CDR3 region has the DNA TGTGCTAGCAGCCGAGCCCTAGCGTTGAGCTCCTACAATGAGCAGTTCTTC.